The rows below give T cell receptor beta chains drawn from one sample of a study of T cell responses to AZD1222 COVID-19 vaccine. Profiled with immunoSEQ multiplex PCR; TCRdb holds only in-frame clones, not every one. The data hold 180,000 or so clones, with 90% to 95% observed a single time. The sequencing here drew on peripheral blood, taken 28 days after the second AZD1222 dose. Source of these receptors: an adult who received the AZD1222 COVID-19 vaccine. The CDR3 runs from the conserved cysteine through the conserved F or W. D genes are given only for firm matches. A row's size may be missing; if present it is once, few, many or a size class.

V	D	size	J	CDR3	DNA
TRBV25-1	.	.	TRBJ1-1	CASTPRGGKNTEAFF	TGTGCCAGCACCCCCAGAGGGGGTAAGAACACTGAAGCTTTCTTT
TRBV5-4	.	.	TRBJ1-1	CASSLARGTPGAEAFF	TGTGCCAGCAGCTTGGCTCGGGGGACCCCGGGGGCTGAAGCTTTCTTT
TRBV19	.	once	TRBJ1-1	CASRSGTNTEAFF	TGTGCCAGTAGATCCGGGACGAACACTGAAGCTTTCTTT
TRBV2	.	.	TRBJ2-3	CASSARGGSDF	TGTGCCAGCAGTGCCAGGGGGGGTTCTGATTTT
TRBV7-9	.	.	TRBJ1-2	CASTGVAGVSNYGYTF	TGTGCCAGCACCGGAGTGGCAGGGGTGTCGAACTATGGCTACACCTTC
TRBV5-1	.	.	TRBJ1-4	CASSADSPEKLFF	TGCGCCAGCAGCGCGGACAGTCCCGAAAAACTGTTTTTT
TRBV11-1	.	.	TRBJ1-3	CASSLAPGFGNTIYF	TGTGCCAGCAGCCTCGCCCCAGGTTTTGGAAACACCATATATTTT
TRBV18	.	.	TRBJ2-1	CASSPRKDEQFF	TGTGCCAGCTCACCCAGGAAGGATGAGCAGTTCTTC
TRBV11-2	TRBD2	.	TRBJ2-3	CASSYGLAGGKTDTQYF	TGTGCCAGCAGCTATGGACTAGCGGGGGGGAAAACAGATACGCAGTATTTT
TRBV18	TRBD2	.	TRBJ2-1	CASSRPRTSGYNEQFF	TGTGCCAGCTCACGCCCGAGGACTAGCGGGTACAATGAGCAGTTCTTC
TRBV11-2	TRBD2	.	TRBJ2-2	CASSLEPAGRNTGELFF	TGTGCCAGCAGCTTAGAACCAGCGGGGAGGAACACCGGGGAGCTGTTTTTT
TRBV6-2/TRBV6-3	TRBD1	.	TRBJ2-1	CASSRTGSNEQFF	TGTGCCAGCAGCAGGACAGGTTCAAATGAGCAGTTCTTC
TRBV7-6	.	.	TRBJ2-5	CASSLSHASGETQYF	TGTGCCAGCAGCTTATCTCACGCAAGCGGAGAGACCCAGTACTTC
TRBV5-5	.	.	TRBJ1-3	CASSTGLISGNTIYF	TGTGCCAGCAGCACGGGGCTGATCTCTGGAAACACCATATATTTT
TRBV10-2	.	.	TRBJ1-2	CASSEFGYGYTF	TGCGCCAGCAGTGAGTTTGGGTATGGCTACACCTTC
TRBV19	.	.	TRBJ1-5	CASTSQGGFFQPQHF	TGTGCCAGTACCTCACAAGGGGGGTTTTTTCAGCCCCAGCATTTT
TRBV7-9	TRBD1	.	TRBJ1-2	CASSPTTGGAFNNYGYTF	TGTGCCAGCAGCCCCACGACAGGGGGCGCGTTCAATAACTATGGCTACACCTTC
TRBV7-2	.	.	TRBJ1-5	CASSLAGTQPQHF	TGTGCCAGCAGCTTAGCAGGTACTCAGCCCCAGCATTTT
TRBV14	.	.	TRBJ1-6	CASSQAGSNSPLHF	TGTGCCAGCAGCCAAGCAGGGAGTAATTCACCCCTCCACTTT
TRBV6-5	.	.	TRBJ1-3	CASSRDTLNTIYF	TGTGCCAGCAGCCGGGACACGCTAAACACCATATATTTT
TRBV18	.	.	TRBJ2-7	CASSPGVGTRSSYEQYF	TGTGCCAGCTCACCAGGGGTTGGGACTCGGAGCTCCTACGAGCAGTACTTC
TRBV27	.	.	TRBJ1-5	CASSLSSNQPQHF	TGTGCCAGCAGTTTATCGAGCAATCAGCCCCAGCATTTT
TRBV3-1/TRBV3-2	TRBD2	.	TRBJ2-5	CASSQDGLAGGETQYF	TGTGCCAGCAGCCAAGATGGGCTAGCGGGGGGCGAGACCCAGTACTTC
TRBV9	.	.	TRBJ2-2	CASSQGRANTGELFF	TGTGCCAGCAGCCAGGGTAGGGCGAACACCGGGGAGCTGTTTTTT
TRBV18	.	.	TRBJ1-4	CASSGGSVEKLFF	TGTGCCAGCTCCGGGGGTAGCGTTGAAAAACTGTTTTTT
TRBV2	TRBD1	.	TRBJ1-5	CASSWQGGGQPQHF	TGTGCCAGCAGTTGGCAGGGGGGTGGTCAGCCCCAGCATTTT
TRBV9	.	.	TRBJ2-1	CASSAGQTYNEQFF	TGTGCCAGCAGCGCCGGACAGACCTACAATGAGCAGTTCTTC
TRBV2	TRBD1	.	TRBJ1-1	CASSPDRGAEAFF	TGTGCCAGCAGCCCTGACAGGGGCGCTGAAGCTTTCTTT
TRBV19	.	.	TRBJ1-1	CASRLGIITEAFF	TGTGCCAGCCGGCTCGGTATTATCACTGAAGCTTTCTTT
TRBV3-1/TRBV3-2	TRBD2	.	TRBJ2-1	CASSQTCGGREYNEQFF	TGTGCCAGCAGCCAAACCTGCGGGGGGCGGGAGTACAATGAGCAGTTCTTC
TRBV6-6	TRBD1	.	TRBJ2-1	CASSYRDRGSNEQFF	TGTGCCAGCAGCTACCGGGACAGGGGCTCTAATGAGCAGTTCTTC
TRBV18	TRBD1	.	TRBJ1-2	CASSSGQHYGYTF	TGTGCCAGCTCATCGGGACAGCACTATGGCTACACCTTC
TRBV24-1	TRBD2	.	TRBJ2-2	CATSDLRGGGGAFGGELFF	TGTGCCACCAGTGATTTGCGCGGCGGCGGGGGAGCCTTCGGAGGGGAGCTGTTTTTT
TRBV12-3/TRBV12-4	.	.	TRBJ2-7	CASSLDPVGEQYF	TGTGCCAGCAGTTTGGACCCCGTGGGGGAGCAGTACTTC
TRBV6-2/TRBV6-3	TRBD1	few	TRBJ1-2	CASSYYPGQGPSYGYTF	TGTGCCAGCAGTTACTACCCGGGACAGGGACCAAGTTATGGCTACACCTTC
TRBV2	TRBD2	.	TRBJ2-1	CASSSTSGSGGEQFF	TGTGCCAGCAGCTCGACTAGCGGGAGTGGCGGTGAGCAGTTCTTC
TRBV15	TRBD2	.	TRBJ2-3	CATSRDQREAVTDTQYF	TGTGCCACCAGCAGAGATCAGCGGGAGGCCGTAACAGATACGCAGTATTTT
TRBV19	.	.	TRBJ2-2	CASSITWEAGELFF	TGTGCCAGTAGTATAACTTGGGAGGCCGGGGAGCTGTTTTTT
TRBV10-2	TRBD1	.	TRBJ2-5	CASSGDRGRGEWETQYF	TGCGCCAGCAGTGGGGACAGGGGGCGAGGAGAGTGGGAGACCCAGTACTTC
TRBV6-5	TRBD1	once	TRBJ1-1	CASRLGQGDNTEAFF	TGTGCCAGCAGATTGGGACAGGGGGATAACACTGAAGCTTTCTTT
TRBV15	.	.	TRBJ1-1	CATSGRGGRGDTEAFF	TGTGCCACCAGCGGCCGAGGAGGGCGCGGAGACACTGAAGCTTTCTTT
TRBV5-1	.	.	TRBJ1-1	CASSLDRDTEAFF	TGCGCCAGCAGCCTCGACCGGGACACTGAAGCTTTCTTT
TRBV5-5	TRBD2	.	TRBJ2-7	CASSLSSGRSRNEQYF	TGTGCCAGCAGCTTATCTAGCGGGAGATCTAGAAACGAGCAGTACTTC
TRBV29-1	.	.	TRBJ1-4	CSAQGSREKLFF	TGCAGCGCCCAGGGGAGTCGGGAAAAACTGTTTTTT
TRBV2	TRBD1	.	TRBJ2-7	CASSWTGNSYEQYF	TGTGCCAGCTCTTGGACAGGAAACTCCTACGAGCAGTACTTC
TRBV7-9	TRBD2	.	TRBJ2-3	CASSSSGRSDTQYF	TGTGCCAGCAGCTCTAGCGGGAGGTCAGATACGCAGTATTTT
TRBV7-3	TRBD1	once	TRBJ1-6	CASSLAGQRSDSPLHF	TGTGCCAGCAGCTTAGCGGGACAGCGATCTGATTCACCCCTCCACTTT
TRBV19	TRBD1	.	TRBJ2-2	CASSLYLGTGNTGELFF	TGTGCCAGTAGTCTCTACCTGGGGACAGGTAACACCGGGGAGCTGTTTTTT
TRBV5-6	TRBD2	.	TRBJ2-7	CASSLLGLAPYEQYF	TGTGCCAGCAGCCTGCTGGGACTAGCCCCCTACGAGCAGTACTTC
TRBV27	.	once	TRBJ1-1	CASSLQTSNTEAFF	TGTGCCAGCAGTCTCCAAACCAGTAACACTGAAGCTTTCTTT
TRBV15	TRBD1	.	TRBJ2-3	CATSRERLWSTGAITDTQYF	TGTGCCACCAGCAGAGAACGCTTGTGGTCGACAGGGGCGATCACAGATACGCAGTATTTT
TRBV6-5	.	once	TRBJ1-1	CASSYFDRDTEAFF	TGTGCCAGCAGTTATTTTGACAGAGACACTGAAGCTTTCTTT
TRBV2	.	.	TRBJ2-5	CASVVWRQETQYF	TGTGCCAGTGTCGTGTGGAGGCAAGAGACCCAGTACTTC
TRBV5-4	TRBD1	.	TRBJ2-1	CASSFWAGGSYNEQFF	TGTGCCAGCAGCTTTTGGGCAGGGGGCTCCTACAATGAGCAGTTCTTC
TRBV29-1	.	.	TRBJ1-2	CSSGGSNYGYTF	TGCAGCTCGGGTGGGTCTAACTATGGCTACACCTTC
TRBV24-1	.	once	TRBJ2-2	CATSDFNSDTGELFF	TGTGCCACCAGTGATTTTAACAGTGACACCGGGGAGCTGTTTTTT
TRBV25-1	TRBD1	.	TRBJ1-1	CASSPTGAGEAFF	TGTGCCAGCAGTCCAACAGGGGCTGGTGAAGCTTTCTTT
TRBV25-1	.	.	TRBJ1-1	CASSEPGAKRGAFF	TGTGCCAGCAGTGAACCGGGGGCCAAACGAGGAGCTTTCTTT
TRBV2	.	.	TRBJ1-2	CASSVQPNYGYTF	TGTGCCAGCAGTGTACAGCCTAACTATGGCTACACCTTC